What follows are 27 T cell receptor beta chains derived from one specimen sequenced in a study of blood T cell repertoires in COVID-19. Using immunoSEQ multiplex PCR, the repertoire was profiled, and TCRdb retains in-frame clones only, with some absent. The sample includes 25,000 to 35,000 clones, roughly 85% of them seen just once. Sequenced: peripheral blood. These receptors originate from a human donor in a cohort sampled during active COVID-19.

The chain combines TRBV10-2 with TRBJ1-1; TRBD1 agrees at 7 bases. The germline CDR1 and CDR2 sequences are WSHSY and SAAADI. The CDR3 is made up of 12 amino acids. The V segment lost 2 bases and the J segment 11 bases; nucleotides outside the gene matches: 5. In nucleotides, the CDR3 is TGCGCCAGCAGTGAGCCTACAGGGGCGGCTTTCTTT. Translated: CASSEPTGAAFF.

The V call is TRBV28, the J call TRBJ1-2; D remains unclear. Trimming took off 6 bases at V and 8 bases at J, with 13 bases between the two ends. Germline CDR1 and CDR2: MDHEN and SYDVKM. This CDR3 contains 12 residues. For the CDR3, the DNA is TGTGCCAGCAGGGGTAGAACGGGGGGCTACACCTTC. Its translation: CASRGRTGGYTF.

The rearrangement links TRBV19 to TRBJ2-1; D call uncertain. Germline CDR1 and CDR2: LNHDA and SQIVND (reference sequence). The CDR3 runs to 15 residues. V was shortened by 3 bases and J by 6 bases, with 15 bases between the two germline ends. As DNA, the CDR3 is TGTGCCAGTAGTATTGGCCAGGTGAGTCGCAATGAGCAGTTCTTC. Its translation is CASSIGQVSRNEQFF. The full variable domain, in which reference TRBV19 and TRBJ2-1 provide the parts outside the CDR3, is DGGITQSPKYLFRKEGQNVTLSCEQNLNHDAMYWYRQDPGQGLRLIYYSQIVNDFQKGDIAEGYSVSREKKESFPLTVTSAQKNPTAFYLCASSIGQVSRNEQFFGPGTRLTVL.

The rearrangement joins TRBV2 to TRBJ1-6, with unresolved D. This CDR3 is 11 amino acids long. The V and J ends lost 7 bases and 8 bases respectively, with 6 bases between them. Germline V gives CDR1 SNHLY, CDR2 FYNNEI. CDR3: CASTRYSPLHF. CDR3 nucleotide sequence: TGTGCCAGCACGAGGTATTCACCCCTCCACTTT.

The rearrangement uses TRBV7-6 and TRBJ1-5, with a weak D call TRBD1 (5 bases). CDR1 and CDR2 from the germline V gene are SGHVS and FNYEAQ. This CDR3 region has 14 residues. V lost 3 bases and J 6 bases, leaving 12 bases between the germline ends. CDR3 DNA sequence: TGTGCCAGCAGCTTCGGGACTTCAGGTCAGCCCCAGCATTTT. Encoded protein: CASSFGTSGQPQHF.

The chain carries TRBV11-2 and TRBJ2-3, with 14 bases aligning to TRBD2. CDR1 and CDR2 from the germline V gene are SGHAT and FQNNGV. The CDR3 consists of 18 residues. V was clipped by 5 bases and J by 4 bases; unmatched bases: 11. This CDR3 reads CASSPGTSGGPPADTQYF. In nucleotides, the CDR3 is TGTGCCAGCAGCCCCGGGACTAGCGGGGGCCCCCCCGCAGATACGCAGTATTTT.

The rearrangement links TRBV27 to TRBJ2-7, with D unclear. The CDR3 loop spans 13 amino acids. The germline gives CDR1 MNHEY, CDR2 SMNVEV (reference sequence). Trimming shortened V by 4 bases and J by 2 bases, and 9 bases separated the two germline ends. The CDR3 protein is CASSSAPAYEQYF. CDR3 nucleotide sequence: TGTGCCAGCAGTTCCGCCCCGGCCTACGAGCAGTACTTC.

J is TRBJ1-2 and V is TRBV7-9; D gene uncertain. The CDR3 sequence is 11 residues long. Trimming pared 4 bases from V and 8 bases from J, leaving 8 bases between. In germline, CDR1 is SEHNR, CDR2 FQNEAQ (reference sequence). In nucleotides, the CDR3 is TGTGCCAGCAGCTGGGCGTCCGGCTACACCTTC. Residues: CASSWASGYTF.

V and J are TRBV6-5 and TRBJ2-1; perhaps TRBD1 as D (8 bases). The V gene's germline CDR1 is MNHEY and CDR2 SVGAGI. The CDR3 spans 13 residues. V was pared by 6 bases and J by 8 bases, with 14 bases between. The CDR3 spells CASRYRGGDEQFF. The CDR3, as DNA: TGTGCCAGCAGGTACAGGGGGGGTGATGAGCAGTTCTTC.

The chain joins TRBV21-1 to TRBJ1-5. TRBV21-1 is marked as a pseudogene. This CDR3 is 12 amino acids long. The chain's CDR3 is CASTEEGQPQHF. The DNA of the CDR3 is TGTGCCAGCACCGAGGAAGGTCAGCCCCAGCATTTT.

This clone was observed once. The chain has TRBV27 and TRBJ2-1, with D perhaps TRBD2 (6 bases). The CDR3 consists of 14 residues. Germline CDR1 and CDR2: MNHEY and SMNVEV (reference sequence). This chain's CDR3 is CASQVGGGWNEQFF. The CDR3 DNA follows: TGTGCATCCCAGGTGGGGGGTGGATGGAATGAGCAGTTCTTC.

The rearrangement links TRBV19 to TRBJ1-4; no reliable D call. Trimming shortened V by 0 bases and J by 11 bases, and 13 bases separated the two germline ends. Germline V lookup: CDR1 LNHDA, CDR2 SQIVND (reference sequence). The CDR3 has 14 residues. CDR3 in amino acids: CASSIDPRLRKLFF. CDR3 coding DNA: TGTGCCAGTAGTATAGATCCGCGGCTCCGGAAACTGTTTTTT.

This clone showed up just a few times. CDR3 sequence (DNA): TGTGCCAGCAGTGAAGCTTACAGACAGGGCTCGAACACCGGGGAGCTGTTTTTT. Translated: CASSEAYRQGSNTGELFF. V usage is TRBV6-1 and J usage is TRBJ2-2, with TRBD1 matching 7 bases. V dropped 0 bases and J dropped 0; count of bases not matched to a gene: 7. CDR3 length: 18 amino acids. Germline V lookup: CDR1 MNHNS, CDR2 SASEGT.

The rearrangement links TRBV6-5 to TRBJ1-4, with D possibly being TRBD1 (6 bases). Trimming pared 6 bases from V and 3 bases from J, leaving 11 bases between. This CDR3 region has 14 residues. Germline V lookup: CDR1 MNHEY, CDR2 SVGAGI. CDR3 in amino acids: CASRRQEPNEKLFF. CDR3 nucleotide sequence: TGTGCCAGCAGGCGACAGGAACCTAATGAAAAACTGTTTTTT.

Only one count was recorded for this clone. CDR3 residues: CASSQAAGQRNEKLFF. The CDR3 nucleotides read TGCGCCAGCAGCCAAGCGGCCGGACAGCGCAATGAAAAACTGTTTTTT. The V gene is TRBV4-3, the J gene TRBJ1-4; tentative D call: TRBD1 (6 bases). The germline V and J ends were trimmed by 1 base and 5 bases, with 14 bases remaining between them. Per germline, CDR1 LGHNA and CDR2 YSLEER. This CDR3 comprises 16 residues.

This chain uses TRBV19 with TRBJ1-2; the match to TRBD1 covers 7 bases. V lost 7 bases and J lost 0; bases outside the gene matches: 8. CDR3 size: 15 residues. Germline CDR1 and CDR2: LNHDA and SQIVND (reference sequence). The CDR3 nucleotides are TGTGCCAGTACGTGGACAGGTCGAGCTAACTATGGCTACACCTTC. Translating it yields CASTWTGRANYGYTF. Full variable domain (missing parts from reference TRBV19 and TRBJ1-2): DGGITQSPKYLFRKEGQNVTLSCEQNLNHDAMYWYRQDPGQGLRLIYYSQIVNDFQKGDIAEGYSVSREKKESFPLTVTSAQKNPTAFYLCASTWTGRANYGYTFGSGTRLTVV.

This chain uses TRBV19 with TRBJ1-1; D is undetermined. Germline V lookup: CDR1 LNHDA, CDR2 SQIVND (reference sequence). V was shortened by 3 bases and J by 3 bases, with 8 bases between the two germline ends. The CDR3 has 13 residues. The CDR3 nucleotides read TGTGCCAGTAGTATGTACCGGGACACTGAAGCTTTCTTT. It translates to CASSMYRDTEAFF.

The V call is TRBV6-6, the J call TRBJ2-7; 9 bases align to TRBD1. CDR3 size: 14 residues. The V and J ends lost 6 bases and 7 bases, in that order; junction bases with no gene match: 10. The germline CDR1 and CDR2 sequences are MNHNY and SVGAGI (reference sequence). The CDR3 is CASSAPGQGGEQYF. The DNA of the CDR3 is TGTGCCAGCAGCGCTCCGGGACAGGGCGGGGAGCAGTACTTC.

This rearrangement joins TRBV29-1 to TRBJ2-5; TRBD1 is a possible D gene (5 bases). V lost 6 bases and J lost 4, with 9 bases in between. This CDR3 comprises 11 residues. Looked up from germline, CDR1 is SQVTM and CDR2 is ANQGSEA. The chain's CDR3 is CSVRVRETQYF. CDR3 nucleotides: TGCAGCGTCAGGGTTAGAGAGACCCAGTACTTC.

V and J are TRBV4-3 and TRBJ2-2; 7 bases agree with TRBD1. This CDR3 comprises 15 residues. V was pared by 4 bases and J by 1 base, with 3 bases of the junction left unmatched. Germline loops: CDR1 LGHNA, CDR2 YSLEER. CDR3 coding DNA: TGCGCCAGCAGCCCCCGACAGGGGAACACCGGGGAGCTGTTTTTT. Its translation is CASSPRQGNTGELFF.

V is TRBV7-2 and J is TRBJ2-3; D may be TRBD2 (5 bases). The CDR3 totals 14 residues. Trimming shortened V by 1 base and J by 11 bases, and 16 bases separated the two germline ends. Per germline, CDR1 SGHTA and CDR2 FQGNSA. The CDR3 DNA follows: TGTGCCAGCAGCTTAGGGCTCTCCAACGAGGGGCAGTATTTT. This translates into CASSLGLSNEGQYF.

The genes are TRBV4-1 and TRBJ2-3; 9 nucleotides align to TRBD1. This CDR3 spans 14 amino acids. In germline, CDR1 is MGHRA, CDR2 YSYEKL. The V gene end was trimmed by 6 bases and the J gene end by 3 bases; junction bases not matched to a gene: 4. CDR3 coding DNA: TGCGCCAGCAGTTCCGGGACAGGGACAGATACGCAGTATTTT. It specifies CASSSGTGTDTQYF.

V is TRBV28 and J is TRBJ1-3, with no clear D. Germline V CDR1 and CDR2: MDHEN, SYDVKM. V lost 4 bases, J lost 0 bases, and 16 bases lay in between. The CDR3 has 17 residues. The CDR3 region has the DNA TGTGCCAGCAGTTCTCCCCGACTGTTAGACTCTGGAAACACCATATATTTT. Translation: CASSSPRLLDSGNTIYF.

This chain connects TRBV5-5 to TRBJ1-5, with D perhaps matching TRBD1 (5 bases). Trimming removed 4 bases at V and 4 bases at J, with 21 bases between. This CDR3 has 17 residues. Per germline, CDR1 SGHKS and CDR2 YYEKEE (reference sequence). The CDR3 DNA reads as TGTGCCAGCAGCCTGGGGGGAGGTCGGGGTGTTAATCAGCCCCAGCATTTT. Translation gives CASSLGGGRGVNQPQHF.

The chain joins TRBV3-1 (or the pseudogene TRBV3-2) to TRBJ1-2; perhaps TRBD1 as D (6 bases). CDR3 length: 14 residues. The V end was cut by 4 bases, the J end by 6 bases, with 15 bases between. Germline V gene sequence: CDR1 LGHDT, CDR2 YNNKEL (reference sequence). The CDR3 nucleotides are TGTGCCAGCAGCCCCTCCAGGGGAGAAAATGGCTACACCTTC. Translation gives CASSPSRGENGYTF.

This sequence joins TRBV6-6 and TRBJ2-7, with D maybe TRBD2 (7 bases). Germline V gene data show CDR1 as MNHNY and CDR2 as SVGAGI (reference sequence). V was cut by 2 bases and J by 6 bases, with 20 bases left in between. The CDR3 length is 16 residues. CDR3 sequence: CASSYPEGRGIGEQYF. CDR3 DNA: TGTGCCAGCAGTTACCCGGAGGGGAGGGGGATCGGCGAGCAGTACTTC.

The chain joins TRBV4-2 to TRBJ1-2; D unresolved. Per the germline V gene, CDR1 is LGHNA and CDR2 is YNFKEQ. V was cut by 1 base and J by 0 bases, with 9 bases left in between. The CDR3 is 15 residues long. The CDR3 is CASSQVDGTNYGYTF. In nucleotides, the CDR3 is TGTGCCAGCAGCCAAGTGGACGGGACTAACTATGGCTACACCTTC.